This T cell receptor (beta chain) was identified during a study of vaccination effects on CD4 cells after COVID-19. With respect to this clone: Its target is unknown.

V shed 1 base and J shed 4 bases, with 13 bases lying between them. This CDR3 contains 15 residues. Germline V CDR1 and CDR2: LGHDT, YNNKEL (reference sequence). Antigen-specific CD4+ T cells expanded by the ViraFEST assay with viral peptide pools were then sequenced. Culturing for roughly 10 days preceded CD4+ T cell isolation. The person had a PCR-confirmed SARS-CoV-2 infection during March to December 2020. This table comes from immunoSEQ multiplex PCR, and its TCRdb copy is limited to in-frame clones, with some not included. This sample carries about 27,000 clones, approximately 78% of them seen once, and the ten largest clones take about 16%.

The clonotype comes from a human donor who had a prior SARS-CoV-2 infection. The source material was CD4+ T cells from PBMCs cultured with HCoV-NL63 spike peptides, sampled before COVID-19 vaccination. The gene calls are TRBV3-1 (or the pseudogene TRBV3-2) and TRBJ1-1; possibly TRBD1 for D (6 bases). CDR3 sequence reads: CASSQAARGSTEAFF. The CDR3 DNA is TGTGCCAGCAGCCAAGCCGCCAGGGGAAGCACTGAAGCTTTCTTT.